This TCR beta chain comes out of a study of control samples from healthy donors and cancer patients. Generated by immunoSEQ multiplex PCR, the TCRdb table keeps only in-frame clones and is missing some. The sample shows about 98,000 clones, roughly nine tenths of them seen only once. This CDR3 has 13 residues. The V gene lost 5 bases and the J gene lost 4 bases, with 13 bases spanning the gap. Germline CDR1 GTSNPN, CDR2 SVGIG (reference sequence). V and J are TRBV30 and TRBJ2-3; unclear D gene. The sequenced sample consisted of blood. The origin of this receptor is a woman aged 18 to 35 in good health. The CDR3 region is CAWGRSKADTQYF. Written as DNA, the CDR3 is TGTGCCTGGGGACGGAGTAAGGCAGATACGCAGTATTTT.